The clone carrying this T cell receptor beta chain came up once. Its antigen is still unknown. This table comes from immunoSEQ multiplex PCR, and its TCRdb copy is limited to in-frame clones, with some not included. This table has 90,000 or so clones, around nine tenths appearing once. The CDR3 consists of 13 residues. Deletions cut 6 bases from V and 2 bases from J, with 11 bases between. Germline V gene lookup returns CDR1 MNHNY and CDR2 SVGAGI (reference sequence). The sample is drawn from a study of Tregs in tolerant kidney transplant recipients. Unstimulated Tregs (CD4+CD25+CD127-) and CD4+CD25- non-Tregs were sorted from PBMCs. Findings and limits, study-wide: Activated donor B cell expansion appeared to reveal the most relevant donor-specific TCRbeta repertoire.

The sequence was obtained from a human donor in good health. Sequencing input: CD8+ T cells from blood. The chain joins TRBV6-6 to TRBJ2-7, with D perhaps matching TRBD1 (7 bases). The CDR3 DNA follows: TGTGCCAGCAGCTTCAGGGGGGCCTACGAGCAGTACTTC. Translation gives CASSFRGAYEQYF.